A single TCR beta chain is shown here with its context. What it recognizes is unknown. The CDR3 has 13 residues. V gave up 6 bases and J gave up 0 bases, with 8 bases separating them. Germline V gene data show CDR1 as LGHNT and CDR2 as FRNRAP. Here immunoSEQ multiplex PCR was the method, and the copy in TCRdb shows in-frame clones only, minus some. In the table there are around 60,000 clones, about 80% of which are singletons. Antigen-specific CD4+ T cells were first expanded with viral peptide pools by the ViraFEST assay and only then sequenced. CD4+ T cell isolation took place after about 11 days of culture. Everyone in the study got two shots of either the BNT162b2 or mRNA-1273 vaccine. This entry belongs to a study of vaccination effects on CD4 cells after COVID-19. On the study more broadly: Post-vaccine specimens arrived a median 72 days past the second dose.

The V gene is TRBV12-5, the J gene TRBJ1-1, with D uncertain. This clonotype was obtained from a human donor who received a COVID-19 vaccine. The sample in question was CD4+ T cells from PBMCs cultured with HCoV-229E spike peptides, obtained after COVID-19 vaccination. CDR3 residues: CASGESMNTEAFF. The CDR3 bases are TGTGCTAGTGGGGAGAGTATGAACACTGAAGCTTTCTTT.